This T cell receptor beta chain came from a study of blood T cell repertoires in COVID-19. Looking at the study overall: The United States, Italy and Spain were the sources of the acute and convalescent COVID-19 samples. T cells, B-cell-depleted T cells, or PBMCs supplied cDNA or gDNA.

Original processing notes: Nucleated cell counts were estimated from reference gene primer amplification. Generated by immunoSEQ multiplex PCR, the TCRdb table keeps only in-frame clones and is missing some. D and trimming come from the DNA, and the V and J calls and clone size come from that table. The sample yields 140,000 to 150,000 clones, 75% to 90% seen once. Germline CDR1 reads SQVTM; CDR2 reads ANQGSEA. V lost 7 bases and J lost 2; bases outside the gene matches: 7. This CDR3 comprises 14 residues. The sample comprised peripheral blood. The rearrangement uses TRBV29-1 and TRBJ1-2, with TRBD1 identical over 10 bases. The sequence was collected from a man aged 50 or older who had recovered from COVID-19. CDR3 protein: CSAARDRGNYGYTF. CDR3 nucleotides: TGCAGCGCGGCCAGGGACAGGGGAAACTATGGCTACACCTTC.